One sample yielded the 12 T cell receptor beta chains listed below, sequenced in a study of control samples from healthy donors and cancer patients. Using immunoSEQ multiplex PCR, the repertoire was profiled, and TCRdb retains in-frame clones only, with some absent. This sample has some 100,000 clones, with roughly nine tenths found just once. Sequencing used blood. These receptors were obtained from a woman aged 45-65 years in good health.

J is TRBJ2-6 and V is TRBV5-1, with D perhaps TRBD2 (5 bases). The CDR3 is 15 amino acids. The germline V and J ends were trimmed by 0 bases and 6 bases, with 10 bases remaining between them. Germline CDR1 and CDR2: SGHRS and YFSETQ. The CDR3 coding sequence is TGCGCCAGCAGCTTGGGGACTGGAGTGGCCAACGTCCTGACTTTC. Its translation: CASSLGTGVANVLTF. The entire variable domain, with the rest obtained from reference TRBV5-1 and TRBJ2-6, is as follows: KAGVTQTPRYLIKTRGQQVTLSCSPISGHRSVSWYQQTPGQGLQFLFEYFSETQRNKGNFPGRFSGRQFSNSRSEMNVSTLELGDSALYLCASSLGTGVANVLTFGAGSRLTVL.

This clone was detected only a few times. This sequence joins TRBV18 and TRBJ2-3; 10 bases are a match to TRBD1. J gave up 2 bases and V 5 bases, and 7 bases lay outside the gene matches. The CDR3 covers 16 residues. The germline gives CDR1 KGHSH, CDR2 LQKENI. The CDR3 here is CASSSGTGVATDTQYF. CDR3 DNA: TGTGCCAGCTCATCCGGGACAGGGGTGGCCACAGATACGCAGTATTTT.

Written as DNA, the CDR3 is TGTGCCAGCAGTTCCAGGGGGCCAGTCTACAAAAACATTCAGTACTTC. Amino acids: CASSSRGPVYKNIQYF. The chain has TRBV27 and TRBJ2-4, with TRBD1 matching over 8 bases. Per the germline V gene, CDR1 is MNHEY and CDR2 is SMNVEV (reference sequence). J gave up 3 bases and V 4 bases, and 8 bases lay outside the gene matches. The CDR3 is 16 residues long.

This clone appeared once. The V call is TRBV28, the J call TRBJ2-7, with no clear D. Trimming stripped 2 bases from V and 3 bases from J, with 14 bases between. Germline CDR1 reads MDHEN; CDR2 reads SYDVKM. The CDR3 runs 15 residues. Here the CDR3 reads CASSLLDNRIYEQYF. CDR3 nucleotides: TGTGCCAGCAGTTTACTTGACAATAGAATCTACGAGCAGTACTTC. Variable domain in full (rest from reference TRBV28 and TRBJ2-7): DVKVTQSSRYLVKRTGEKVFLECVQDMDHENMFWYRQDPGLGLRLIYFSYDVKMKEKGDIPEGYSVSREKKERFSLILESASTNQTSMYLCASSLLDNRIYEQYFGPGTRLTVT.

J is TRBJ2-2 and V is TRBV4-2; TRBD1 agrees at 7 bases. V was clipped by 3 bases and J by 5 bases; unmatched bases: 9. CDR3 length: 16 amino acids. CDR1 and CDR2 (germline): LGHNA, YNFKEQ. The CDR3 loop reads CASSQSPGQMTGELFF. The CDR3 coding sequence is TGTGCCAGCAGCCAGAGCCCGGGACAGATGACCGGGGAGCTGTTTTTT.

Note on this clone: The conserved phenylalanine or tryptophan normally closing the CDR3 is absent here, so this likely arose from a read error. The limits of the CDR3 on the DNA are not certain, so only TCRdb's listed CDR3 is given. This CDR3 reads CASSIEGA. This rearrangement joins TRBV19 to TRBJ2-7; the table assigns TRBD2, which was not confirmed against the DNA. Counting both end residues, the CDR3 totals 8 amino acids. Germline assignment: CDR1 LNHDA and CDR2 SQIVND (reference sequence).

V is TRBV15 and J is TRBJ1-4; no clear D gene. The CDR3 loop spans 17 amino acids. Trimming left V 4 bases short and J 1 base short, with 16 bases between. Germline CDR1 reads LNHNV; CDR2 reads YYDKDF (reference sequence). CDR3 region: CATSKAGTTRTNEKLFF. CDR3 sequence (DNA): TGTGCCACCAGCAAAGCCGGAACGACGAGAACTAATGAAAAACTGTTTTTT. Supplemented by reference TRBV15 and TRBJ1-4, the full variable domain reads DAMVIQNPRYQVTQFGKPVTLSCSQTLNHNVMYWYQQKSSQAPKLLFHYYDKDFNNEADTPDNFQSRRPNTSFCFLDIRSPGLGDTAMYLCATSKAGTTRTNEKLFFGSGTQLSVL.

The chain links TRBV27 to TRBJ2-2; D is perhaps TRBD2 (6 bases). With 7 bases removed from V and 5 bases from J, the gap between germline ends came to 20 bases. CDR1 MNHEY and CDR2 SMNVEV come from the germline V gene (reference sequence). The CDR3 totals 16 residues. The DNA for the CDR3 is TGTGCCAGCACGCATCCTCGGGGGAAGGGGACCGGGGAGCTGTTTTTT. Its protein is CASTHPRGKGTGELFF.

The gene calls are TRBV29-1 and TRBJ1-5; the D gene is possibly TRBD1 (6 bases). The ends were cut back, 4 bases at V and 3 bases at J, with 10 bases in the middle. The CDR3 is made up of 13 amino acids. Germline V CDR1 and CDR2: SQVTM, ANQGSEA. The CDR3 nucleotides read TGCAGCGTTGCAGGACAGTCCAATCAGCCCCAGCATTTT. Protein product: CSVAGQSNQPQHF.

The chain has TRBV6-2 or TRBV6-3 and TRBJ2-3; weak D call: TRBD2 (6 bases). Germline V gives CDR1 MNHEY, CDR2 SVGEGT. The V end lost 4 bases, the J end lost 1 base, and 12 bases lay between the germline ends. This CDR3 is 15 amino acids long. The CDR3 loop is CASSSRLGGTDTQYF. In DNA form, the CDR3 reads TGTGCCAGCAGTTCCCGACTAGGAGGCACAGATACGCAGTATTTT.

CDR3 nucleotide sequence: TGCGCCAGCAGCCGAGCAAGACGACAGGGGAACACTGAAGCTTTCTTT. It specifies CASSRARRQGNTEAFF. This chain joins TRBV4-1 and TRBJ1-1; 7 positions agree with TRBD1. There are 16 residues in the CDR3. V was pared by 4 bases and J by 1 base, with 9 bases of the junction left unmatched. Germline values: CDR1 MGHRA, CDR2 YSYEKL.

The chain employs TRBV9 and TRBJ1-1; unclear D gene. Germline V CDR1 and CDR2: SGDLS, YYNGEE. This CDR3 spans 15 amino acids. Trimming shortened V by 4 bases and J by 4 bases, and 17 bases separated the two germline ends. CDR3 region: CASSPRPVASTEAFF. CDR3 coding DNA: TGTGCCAGCAGCCCGCGACCAGTGGCTAGCACTGAAGCTTTCTTT.